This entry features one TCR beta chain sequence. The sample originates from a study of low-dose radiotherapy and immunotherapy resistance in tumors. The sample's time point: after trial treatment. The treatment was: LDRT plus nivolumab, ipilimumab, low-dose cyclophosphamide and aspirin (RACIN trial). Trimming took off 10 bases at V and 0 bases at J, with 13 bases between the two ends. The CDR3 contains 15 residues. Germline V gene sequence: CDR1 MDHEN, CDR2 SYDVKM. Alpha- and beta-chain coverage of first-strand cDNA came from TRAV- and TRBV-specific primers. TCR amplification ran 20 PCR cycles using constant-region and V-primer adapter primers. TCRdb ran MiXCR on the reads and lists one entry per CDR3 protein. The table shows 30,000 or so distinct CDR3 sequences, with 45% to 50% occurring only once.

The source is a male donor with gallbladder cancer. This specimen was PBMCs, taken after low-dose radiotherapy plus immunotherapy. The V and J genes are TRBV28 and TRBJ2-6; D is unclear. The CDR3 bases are TGTGCCACCGGACCGTTAGTCTCTGGGGCCAACGTCCTGACTTTC. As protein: CATGPLVSGANVLTF.